The 30 T cell receptor beta chains given below trace back to one sample, sequenced in a study of beta chain features in type 1 diabetes. Reverse transcription of all isolated RNA meant that expressed TCRB transcripts were sequenced. Generated by immunoSEQ multiplex PCR, the TCRdb table keeps only in-frame clones and is missing some. The table includes around 340,000 clones, around a fifth detected once. The sequenced material came from naive CD4+ T cells from blood. Source of these receptors: a woman under 30 in good health.

There are a few counts of this clone. Here the CDR3 reads CASSLSSSVRGPDTQYF. The CDR3 DNA reads TGTGCCAGCAGCTTAAGTTCTAGCGTGAGGGGCCCAGATACGCAGTATTTT. V and J are TRBV11-2 and TRBJ2-3; D is possibly TRBD2 (6 bases). Germline lookup yields CDR1 SGHAT and CDR2 FQNNGV. Trimming took 2 bases from V and 4 from J, leaving 19 bases between them. The CDR3 covers 17 residues.

The chain recombines TRBV18 with TRBJ2-5, with 8 bases lining up with TRBD2. This CDR3 comprises 13 residues. Germline CDR1 KGHSH, CDR2 LQKENI. Trimming took 6 bases from V and 5 from J; bases not matched to a gene: 5. CDR3 residues: CASSSGGEETQYF. CDR3 DNA: TGTGCCAGCTCGAGCGGGGGAGAGGAGACCCAGTACTTC. The full variable domain, with the rest looked up from reference TRBV18 and TRBJ2-5, is NAGVMQNPRHLVRRRGQEARLRCSPMKGHSHVYWYRQLPEEGLKFMVYLQKENIIDESGMPKERFSAEFPKEGPSILRIQQVVRGDSAAYFCASSSGGEETQYFGPGTRLLVL.

The V gene is TRBV5-1, the J gene TRBJ2-7; 11 bases agree with TRBD1. V trimming: 5 bases; J trimming: 6 bases; junction bases outside the gene matches: 7. The length of the CDR3 is 14 residues. Germline V gene lookup returns CDR1 SGHRS and CDR2 YFSETQ. CDR3 amino acids: CASRPGQGAGEQYF. DNA of the CDR3: TGCGCCAGCAGACCAGGACAGGGGGCAGGCGAGCAGTACTTC. Looking up the rest from reference TRBV5-1 and TRBJ2-7 gives the full variable domain: KAGVTQTPRYLIKTRGQQVTLSCSPISGHRSVSWYQQTPGQGLQFLFEYFSETQRNKGNFPGRFSGRQFSNSRSEMNVSTLELGDSALYLCASRPGQGAGEQYFGPGTRLTVT.

The rearrangement joins TRBV4-2 to TRBJ2-6, with 8 nucleotides matching TRBD1. Unmatched junction bases numbered 7, after V lost 0 bases and J lost 0 bases. Germline CDR1 LGHNA, CDR2 YNFKEQ. This CDR3 has 19 residues. DNA for the CDR3: TGTGCCAGCAGCCAAGATCTCGCAGGGGGCCTCTCTGGGGCCAACGTCCTGACTTTC. This sequence encodes CASSQDLAGGLSGANVLTF.

The V gene is TRBV29-1, the J gene TRBJ2-3; 7 nucleotides line up with TRBD2. V shed 7 bases, J shed 4 bases, and the junction held 8 bases outside the gene matches. Germline CDR1 reads SQVTM; CDR2 reads ANQGSEA. The CDR3 spans 13 residues. The CDR3 region has the DNA TGCAGCGGCAAACCGGGACTACCAGATACGCAGTATTTT. It encodes CSGKPGLPDTQYF.

This clone was counted between two and nine times. This chain uses TRBV29-1 with TRBJ1-2; a possible D gene is TRBD1 (5 bases). Trimming shortened V by 7 bases and J by 9 bases, and 21 bases separated the two germline ends. CDR1 and CDR2 from the germline V gene are SQVTM and ANQGSEA. This CDR3 contains 13 residues. CDR3 residues: CSADDSPKGRYTF. As DNA, the CDR3 is TGCAGCGCTGATGACAGTCCTAAAGGTCGCTACACCTTC.

This clone was seen a handful of times. The chain couples TRBV11-1 to TRBJ2-7; 9 bases fit TRBD1. V was pared by 5 bases and J by 3 bases, with 5 bases of the junction left unmatched. The germline V gene has CDR1 SGHAT and CDR2 FQDESV (reference sequence). This CDR3 has 14 amino acids. CDR3: CASSRPGQGYEQYF. The CDR3 DNA is TGTGCCAGCAGCCGCCCGGGACAGGGCTACGAGCAGTACTTC.

This chain uses TRBV7-2 with TRBJ2-2; D perhaps matches TRBD2 (6 bases). Germline assignment: CDR1 SGHTA and CDR2 FQGNSA. The CDR3 sequence is 16 residues long. With 4 bases removed from V and 6 bases from J, the gap between germline ends came to 18 bases. The CDR3 nucleotides are TGTGCCAGCAGCTCCCGACGGGCGGGACTGGCCGGGGAGCTGTTTTTT. Its protein is CASSSRRAGLAGELFF.

This clone came up a few times. The V gene is TRBV14, the J gene TRBJ1-3, with TRBD1 identical over 9 bases. Germline V gene data show CDR1 as SGHDN and CDR2 as FVKESK. The CDR3 contains 14 residues. With 4 bases clipped from V and 6 bases from J, the junction kept 4 bases outside the gene matches. The CDR3: CASSPRTGVNTIYF. Written as DNA, the CDR3 is TGTGCCAGCAGCCCGCGGACAGGGGTAAACACCATATATTTT.

V gene TRBV15 combines with J gene TRBJ2-2; 7 bases fit TRBD1. Germline loops: CDR1 LNHNV, CDR2 YYDKDF (reference sequence). V was clipped by 1 base and J by 6 bases; unmatched bases: 8. There are 16 residues in the CDR3. CDR3 coding DNA: TGTGCCACCAGCAGAGCTACAGGGGCTGATGCCGGGGAGCTGTTTTTT. Protein product: CATSRATGADAGELFF.

This clone was detected only a few times. The V call is TRBV29-1, the J call TRBJ2-7, with 7 bases matching TRBD1. The germline V gene has CDR1 SQVTM and CDR2 ANQGSEA. Trimming at V came to 7 bases and at J to 4 bases, leaving 4 bases not matched to a gene. CDR3 length: 11 amino acids. The CDR3 here is CSGRGPYEQYF. CDR3 DNA sequence: TGCAGCGGTAGGGGGCCATACGAGCAGTACTTC.

This chain's CDR3 is CASSIEWRTANTEAFF. The CDR3 DNA sequence: TGTGCCAGTAGTATAGAATGGAGGACAGCGAACACTGAAGCTTTCTTT. This chain uses TRBV19 with TRBJ1-1; a possible D gene is TRBD1 (6 bases). This CDR3 is built from 16 residues. Per germline, CDR1 LNHDA and CDR2 SQIVND (reference sequence). V was clipped by 0 bases and J by 1 base, with 12 bases between them.

This clone occurred a few times. V and J are TRBV5-1 and TRBJ2-7; D possibly corresponds to TRBD2 (5 bases). Germline V gene sequence: CDR1 SGHRS, CDR2 YFSETQ. V dropped 0 bases and J dropped 6 bases, with 16 bases sitting between them. This CDR3 spans 15 amino acids. The CDR3 region has the DNA TGCGCCAGCAGCTTGGTTCAGGAAAGGACTTCCGAGCAGTACTTC. It is translated as CASSLVQERTSEQYF. The whole variable domain, filled in from reference TRBV5-1 and TRBJ2-7, reads KAGVTQTPRYLIKTRGQQVTLSCSPISGHRSVSWYQQTPGQGLQFLFEYFSETQRNKGNFPGRFSGRQFSNSRSEMNVSTLELGDSALYLCASSLVQERTSEQYFGPGTRLTVT.

There are a few counts of this clone. V is TRBV2 and J is TRBJ1-2; 10 nucleotides match TRBD1. Per germline, CDR1 SNHLY and CDR2 FYNNEI. After removal of 7 bases from V and 6 bases from J, the junction contained 20 bases not matched to a gene. This CDR3 is 18 amino acids long. The CDR3 DNA reads as TGTGCCAGCATGGGAAATCGGGGACAGGGGTTTTCAGCGCATGGCTACACCTTC. As protein: CASMGNRGQGFSAHGYTF.

The chain employs TRBV29-1 and TRBJ1-1, with 9 bases that match TRBD1. The CDR3 has 13 amino acids. V shed 6 bases and J 2 bases; nucleotides not matched to a gene: 4. Germline V gene sequence: CDR1 SQVTM, CDR2 ANQGSEA. The DNA of the CDR3 is TGCAGCGTGGGGACAGGGCATAACACTGAAGCTTTCTTT. This encodes CSVGTGHNTEAFF.

This clone was detected a few times. The chain links TRBV15 to TRBJ2-5; tentative D call: TRBD2 (6 bases). The CDR3 extends over 17 amino acids. The ends were cut back, 2 bases at V and 2 bases at J, with 18 bases in the middle. Germline CDR1 reads LNHNV; CDR2 reads YYDKDF (reference sequence). The CDR3 protein is CATSRPGDFASQETQYF. The CDR3 DNA sequence: TGTGCCACCAGCAGACCCGGGGACTTTGCCTCACAAGAGACCCAGTACTTC.

The rearrangement joins TRBV19 to TRBJ2-4, with TRBD2 identical over 7 bases. The CDR3 sequence is 15 residues long. Trimming took 6 bases from V and 7 from J; bases not matched to a gene: 12. Germline-derived CDR1 and CDR2 are LNHDA and SQIVND (reference sequence). The CDR3 loop reads CASSLVPQGGNIQYF. CDR3 DNA: TGTGCCAGTAGCCTGGTCCCCCAGGGAGGGAACATTCAGTACTTC.

The V gene is TRBV14, the J gene TRBJ2-1; a weak D match, TRBD2 (6 bases). The CDR3 sequence is 15 residues long. The V gene's germline CDR1 is SGHDN and CDR2 FVKESK. The V end lost 4 bases, the J end lost 4 bases, and 14 bases lay between the germline ends. CDR3 bases: TGTGCCAGCAGCCCTATCCCGGGAGCTTACAATGAGCAGTTCTTC. It codes for CASSPIPGAYNEQFF.

The J gene is TRBJ2-1, the V gene TRBV11-2; 12 bases match TRBD2. This CDR3 region has 17 residues. Germline-derived CDR1 and CDR2 are SGHAT and FQNNGV. With 1 base clipped from V and 10 bases from J, the junction kept 11 bases outside the gene matches. The CDR3 DNA sequence: TGTGCCAGCAGCTTAGCTCTAACTAGCGGGGGGCGGCGGGAGCAGTTCTTC. Protein sequence: CASSLALTSGGRREQFF. Looking up the rest from reference TRBV11-2 and TRBJ2-1 gives the full variable domain: EAGVAQSPRYKIIEKRQSVAFWCNPISGHATLYWYQQILGQGPKLLIQFQNNGVVDDSQLPKDRFSAERLKGVDSTLKIQPAKLEDSAVYLCASSLALTSGGRREQFFGPGTRLTVL.

With respect to this clone: The germline gene is not matched at one end of the junction; a read error may be the cause. The V and J genes are TRBV4-3 and TRBJ1-2; TRBD1 might be the D (6 bases). Germline loops: CDR1 LGHNA, CDR2 YSLEER. The CDR3 is 13 amino acids. This CDR3 is CASSQDRQAAQSF. CDR3 DNA sequence: TGCGCCAGCAGCCAAGATAGACAGGCCGCCCAGAGCTTC.

This chain connects TRBV29-1 to TRBJ2-1, with 7 bases identical to TRBD1. CDR1 SQVTM and CDR2 ANQGSEA come from the germline V gene. The CDR3 is 14 amino acids. Trimming cost V 0 bases and J 11 bases; bases outside gene matches: 10. The chain's CDR3 is CSVEDARTGLKQFF. The CDR3 DNA is TGCAGCGTTGAAGACGCCCGGACAGGTTTAAAGCAGTTCTTC.

There are a few counts of this clone. This rearrangement joins TRBV7-9 to TRBJ1-2; 11 bases match TRBD1. V gave up 5 bases and J gave up 3 bases; unmatched junction bases: 14. The CDR3 runs to 18 residues. Germline lookup yields CDR1 SEHNR and CDR2 FQNEAQ (reference sequence). CDR3 sequence: CASSPTAGTGGNHYGYTF. The DNA of the CDR3 is TGTGCCAGCAGCCCAACAGCTGGGACAGGGGGTAATCACTATGGCTACACCTTC.

DNA for the CDR3: TGTGCCAGCAGTTACCCCCTAGGGACAGAGCTTGAGGAGCAGTACTTC. Translated: CASSYPLGTELEEQYF. The V and J genes are TRBV6-6 and TRBJ2-7; 7 nucleotides agree with TRBD1. With V trimmed by 2 bases and J by 7 bases, 14 bases remained unmatched. CDR3 length equals 16 residues. The germline V gene has CDR1 MNHNY and CDR2 SVGAGI (reference sequence).

The rearrangement uses TRBV7-2 and TRBJ2-5, with 8 bases aligning to TRBD1. Germline V gene sequence: CDR1 SGHTA, CDR2 FQGNSA. The CDR3 loop spans 15 amino acids. Unmatched junction bases numbered 6, after V lost 1 base and J lost 5 bases. CDR3 bases: TGTGCCAGCAGCTTAGGAGGACAGGGTAGCGAGACCCAGTACTTC. It encodes CASSLGGQGSETQYF.

The table lists this clone with a few counts. The chain links TRBV5-1 to TRBJ2-7; 7 bases agree with TRBD1. CDR1 and CDR2 (germline): SGHRS, YFSETQ. V lost 3 bases and J lost 2; bases outside the gene matches: 5. The CDR3 has 14 amino acids. CDR3 amino acids: CASSSRTGTYEQYF. The CDR3 coding sequence is TGCGCCAGCAGCTCCCGGACAGGAACCTACGAGCAGTACTTC.

In this sample, this clone turned up a few times. This chain joins TRBV5-1 and TRBJ2-1, with D possibly being TRBD1 (6 bases). Looked up from germline, CDR1 is SGHRS and CDR2 is YFSETQ. This CDR3 has 14 amino acids. The ends were cut back, 1 base at V and 10 bases at J, with 15 bases in the middle. The CDR3 spells CASSLLQGGHEQFF. The CDR3 DNA sequence: TGCGCCAGCAGCTTGCTACAGGGTGGCCACGAGCAGTTCTTC.

The chain uses TRBV5-1 and TRBJ2-1, with 10 bases lining up with TRBD2. The CDR3 is 15 residues long. After removal of 3 bases from V and 3 bases from J, the junction contained 3 bases not matched to a gene. Per germline, CDR1 SGHRS and CDR2 YFSETQ. The CDR3 DNA reads TGCGCCAGCAGCTCTGCTAGCGGGAGCTACAATGAGCAGTTCTTC. Translating gives CASSSASGSYNEQFF.

The V call is TRBV5-1, the J call TRBJ2-7; 9 nucleotides agree with TRBD1. There are 13 residues in the CDR3. Germline loops: CDR1 SGHRS, CDR2 YFSETQ. V was pared by 4 bases and J by 5 bases, with 4 bases of the junction left unmatched. DNA of the CDR3: TGCGCCAGCAGCCCGGGACAGGGCAACGAGCAGTACTTC. This translates into CASSPGQGNEQYF.

J is TRBJ1-1 and V is TRBV9, with no clear D. Between the trimmed V and J ends, which lost 3 bases and 2 bases, there was a span of 14 bases. The length of the CDR3 is 15 residues. Per germline, CDR1 SGDLS and CDR2 YYNGEE. DNA of the CDR3: TGTGCCAGCAGCGGAGGTCCCAGCAGAAACACTGAAGCTTTCTTT. The encoded protein is CASSGGPSRNTEAFF.

The V call is TRBV5-1, the J call TRBJ2-3, with 8 nucleotides matching TRBD1. Germline V gives CDR1 SGHRS, CDR2 YFSETQ. V dropped 2 bases and J dropped 0; count of bases not matched to a gene: 2. This CDR3 has 15 amino acids. This chain's CDR3 is CASSFGTGSTDTQYF. The CDR3 coding sequence is TGCGCCAGCAGCTTTGGGACAGGAAGCACAGATACGCAGTATTTT. Full variable domain (outside the CDR3, taken from reference TRBV5-1 and TRBJ2-3): KAGVTQTPRYLIKTRGQQVTLSCSPISGHRSVSWYQQTPGQGLQFLFEYFSETQRNKGNFPGRFSGRQFSNSRSEMNVSTLELGDSALYLCASSFGTGSTDTQYFGPGTRLTVL.